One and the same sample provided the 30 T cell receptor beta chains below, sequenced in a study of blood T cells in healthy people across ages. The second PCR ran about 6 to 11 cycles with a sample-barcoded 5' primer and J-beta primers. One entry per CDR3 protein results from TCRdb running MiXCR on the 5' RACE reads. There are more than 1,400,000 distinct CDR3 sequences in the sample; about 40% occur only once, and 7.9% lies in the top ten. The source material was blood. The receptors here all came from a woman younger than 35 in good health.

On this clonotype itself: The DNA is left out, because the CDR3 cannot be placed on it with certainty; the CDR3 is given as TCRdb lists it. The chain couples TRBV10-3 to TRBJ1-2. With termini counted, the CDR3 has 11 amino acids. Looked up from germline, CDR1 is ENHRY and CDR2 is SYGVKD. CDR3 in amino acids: CATTANYGCTF.

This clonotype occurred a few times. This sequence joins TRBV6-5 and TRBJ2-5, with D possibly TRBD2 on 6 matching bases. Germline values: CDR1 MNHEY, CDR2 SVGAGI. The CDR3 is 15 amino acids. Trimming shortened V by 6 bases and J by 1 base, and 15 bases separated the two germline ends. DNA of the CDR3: TGTGCCAGCAGCCCCTCGGAGGGGACCCAAGAGACCCAGTACTTC. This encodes CASSPSEGTQETQYF.

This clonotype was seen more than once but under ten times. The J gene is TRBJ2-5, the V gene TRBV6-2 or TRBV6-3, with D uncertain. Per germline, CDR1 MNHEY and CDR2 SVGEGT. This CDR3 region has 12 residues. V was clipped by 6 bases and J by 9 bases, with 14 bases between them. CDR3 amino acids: CASSGPRKAQYF. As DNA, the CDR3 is TGTGCCAGCAGCGGGCCTCGAAAGGCCCAGTACTTC.

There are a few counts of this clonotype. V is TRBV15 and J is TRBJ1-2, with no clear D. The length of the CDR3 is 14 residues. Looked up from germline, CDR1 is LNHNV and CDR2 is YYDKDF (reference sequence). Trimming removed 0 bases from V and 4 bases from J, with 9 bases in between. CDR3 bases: TGTGCCACCAGCAGAGATCAAGGGCCCTATGGCTACACCTTC. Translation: CATSRDQGPYGYTF. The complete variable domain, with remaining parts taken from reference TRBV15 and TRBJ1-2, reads DAMVIQNPRYQVTQFGKPVTLSCSQTLNHNVMYWYQQKSSQAPKLLFHYYDKDFNNEADTPDNFQSRRPNTSFCFLDIRSPGLGDTAMYLCATSRDQGPYGYTFGSGTRLTVV.

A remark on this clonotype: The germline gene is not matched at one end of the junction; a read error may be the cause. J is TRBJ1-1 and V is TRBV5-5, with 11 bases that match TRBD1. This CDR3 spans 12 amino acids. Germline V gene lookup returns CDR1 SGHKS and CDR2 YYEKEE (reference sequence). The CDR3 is CTSTGQGAEAFF. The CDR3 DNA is TGTACCAGCACGGGACAGGGGGCTGAAGCTTTCTTT.

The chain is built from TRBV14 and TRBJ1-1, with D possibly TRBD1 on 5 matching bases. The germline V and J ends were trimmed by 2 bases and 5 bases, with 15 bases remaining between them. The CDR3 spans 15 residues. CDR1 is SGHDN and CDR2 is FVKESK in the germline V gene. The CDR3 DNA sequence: TGTGCCAGCAGCCAAAACCGACAGTTTCGGACTGAAGCTTTCTTT. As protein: CASSQNRQFRTEAFF.

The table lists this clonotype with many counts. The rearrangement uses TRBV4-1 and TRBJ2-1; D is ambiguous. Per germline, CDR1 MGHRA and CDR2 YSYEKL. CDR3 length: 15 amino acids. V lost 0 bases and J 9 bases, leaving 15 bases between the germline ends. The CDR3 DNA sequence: TGCGCCAGCAGCCAAGATGTCCGGTTGACTCTTGAGCAGTTCTTC. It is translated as CASSQDVRLTLEQFF.

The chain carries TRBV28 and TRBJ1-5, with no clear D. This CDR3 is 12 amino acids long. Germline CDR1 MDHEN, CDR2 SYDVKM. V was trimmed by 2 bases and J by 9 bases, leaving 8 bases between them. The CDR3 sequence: CASSLQVRPQHF. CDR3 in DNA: TGTGCCAGCAGTTTACAGGTTAGGCCCCAGCATTTT.

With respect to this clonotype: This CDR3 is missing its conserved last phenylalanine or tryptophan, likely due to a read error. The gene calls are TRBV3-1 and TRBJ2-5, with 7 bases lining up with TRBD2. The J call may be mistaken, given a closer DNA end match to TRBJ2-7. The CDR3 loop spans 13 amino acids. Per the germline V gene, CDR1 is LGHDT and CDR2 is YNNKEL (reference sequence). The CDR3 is CASSAAGAYEQYL. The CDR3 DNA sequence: TGTGCCAGCAGCGCCGCGGGGGCCTACGAGCAGTACTTA.

CDR3 sequence (DNA): TGTGCCAGCTTTACGGGTAATAGCTCCTACAATGAGCAGTTCTTC. Protein product: CASFTGNSSYNEQFF. This chain uses TRBV2 with TRBJ2-1; no reliable D call. V was pared by 8 bases and J by 0 bases, with 14 bases between. This CDR3 region has 15 residues. CDR1 and CDR2 (germline): SNHLY, FYNNEI.

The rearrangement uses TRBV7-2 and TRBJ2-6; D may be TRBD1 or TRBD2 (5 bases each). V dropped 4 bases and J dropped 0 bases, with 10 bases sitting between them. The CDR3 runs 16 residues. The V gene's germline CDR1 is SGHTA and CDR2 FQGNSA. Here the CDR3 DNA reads TGTGCCAGCAGCTGGGGACGGAGCTCTGGGGCCAACGTCCTGACTTTC. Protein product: CASSWGRSSGANVLTF. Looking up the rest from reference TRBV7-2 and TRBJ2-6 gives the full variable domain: GAGVSQSPSNKVTEKGKDVELRCDPISGHTALYWYRQSLGQGLEFLIYFQGNSAPDKSGLPSDRFSAERTGGSVSTLTIQRTQQEDSAVYLCASSWGRSSGANVLTFGAGSRLTVL.

The CDR3 protein is CASSLDSLAGGPYQETQYF. CDR3 sequence (DNA): TGCGCCAGCAGCTTGGATTCGTTAGCGGGAGGTCCGTACCAAGAGACCCAGTACTTC. V is TRBV5-1 and J is TRBJ2-5; 10 positions agree with TRBD2. The germline CDR1 and CDR2 sequences are SGHRS and YFSETQ. V lost 0 bases, J lost 0 bases, and 11 bases stayed unmatched. The CDR3 has 19 amino acids.

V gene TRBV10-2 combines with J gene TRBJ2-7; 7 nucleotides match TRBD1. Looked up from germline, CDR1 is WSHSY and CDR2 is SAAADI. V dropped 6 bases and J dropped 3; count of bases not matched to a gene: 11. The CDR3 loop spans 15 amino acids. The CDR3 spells CASRPYRGHSYEQYF. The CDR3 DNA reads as TGCGCCAGCAGACCATACAGGGGACATAGCTACGAGCAGTACTTC.

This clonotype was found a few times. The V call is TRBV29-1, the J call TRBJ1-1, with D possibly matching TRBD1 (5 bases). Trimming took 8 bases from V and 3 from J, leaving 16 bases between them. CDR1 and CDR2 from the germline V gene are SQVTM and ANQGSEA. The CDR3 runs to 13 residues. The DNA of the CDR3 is TGCAGCTCCTACATCGGCAGGGACACTGAAGCTTTCTTT. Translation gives CSSYIGRDTEAFF.

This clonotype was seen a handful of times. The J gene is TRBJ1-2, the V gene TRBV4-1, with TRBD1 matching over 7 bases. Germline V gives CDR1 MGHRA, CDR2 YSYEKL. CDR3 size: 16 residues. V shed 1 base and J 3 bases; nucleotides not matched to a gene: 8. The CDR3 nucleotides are TGCGCCAGCAGCCAAGGGCCGGGACAGTACGACTATGGCTACACCTTC. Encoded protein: CASSQGPGQYDYGYTF.

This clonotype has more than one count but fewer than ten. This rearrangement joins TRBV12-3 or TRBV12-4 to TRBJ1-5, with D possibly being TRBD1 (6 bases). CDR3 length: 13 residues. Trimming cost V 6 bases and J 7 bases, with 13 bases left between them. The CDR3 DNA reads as TGTGCCAGCAGCTCCGGGACAATACAGCCCCAGCATTTT. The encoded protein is CASSSGTIQPQHF.

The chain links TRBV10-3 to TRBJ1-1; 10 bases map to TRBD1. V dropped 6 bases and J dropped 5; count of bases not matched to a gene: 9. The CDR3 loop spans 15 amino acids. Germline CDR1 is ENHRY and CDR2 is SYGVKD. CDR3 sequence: CAIREDRGLMTEAFF. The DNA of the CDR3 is TGTGCCATCAGGGAAGACAGGGGGCTCATGACTGAAGCTTTCTTT.

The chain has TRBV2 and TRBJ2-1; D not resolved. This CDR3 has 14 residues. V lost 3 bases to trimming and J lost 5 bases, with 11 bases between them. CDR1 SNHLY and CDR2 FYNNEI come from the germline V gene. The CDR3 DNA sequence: TGTGCCAGCAGTGACTGGGCCAGACACAATGAGCAGTTCTTC. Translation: CASSDWARHNEQFF. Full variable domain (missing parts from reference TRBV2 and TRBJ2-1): EPEVTQTPSHQVTQMGQEVILRCVPISNHLYFYWYRQILGQKVEFLVSFYNNEISEKSEIFDDQFSVERPDGSNFTLKIRSTKLEDSAMYFCASSDWARHNEQFFGPGTRLTVL.

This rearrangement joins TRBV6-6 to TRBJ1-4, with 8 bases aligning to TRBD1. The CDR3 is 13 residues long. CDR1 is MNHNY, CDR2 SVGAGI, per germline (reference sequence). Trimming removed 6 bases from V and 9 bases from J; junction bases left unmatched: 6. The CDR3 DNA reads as TGTGCCAGCAGAACCGGACAGGGAAAAAAACTGTTTTTT. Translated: CASRTGQGKKLFF.

CDR3 nucleotides: TGTGCCAGCAGTTTACGTAGGAGGGACACCTACAATGAGCAGTACTTC. Translating gives CASSLRRRDTYNEQYF. The chain couples TRBV12-3 or TRBV12-4 to TRBJ2-7; TRBD1 or TRBD2 may be the D gene (6 bases each). The CDR3 sequence is 16 residues long. V gave up 2 bases and J gave up 7 bases, with 21 bases separating them.

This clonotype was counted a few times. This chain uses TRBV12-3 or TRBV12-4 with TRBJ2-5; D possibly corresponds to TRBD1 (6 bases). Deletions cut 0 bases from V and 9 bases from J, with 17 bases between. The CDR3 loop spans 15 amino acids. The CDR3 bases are TGTGCCAGCAGTTTAGCCGCAGGGGCCCCCGGGGCCCAGTACTTC. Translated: CASSLAAGAPGAQYF.

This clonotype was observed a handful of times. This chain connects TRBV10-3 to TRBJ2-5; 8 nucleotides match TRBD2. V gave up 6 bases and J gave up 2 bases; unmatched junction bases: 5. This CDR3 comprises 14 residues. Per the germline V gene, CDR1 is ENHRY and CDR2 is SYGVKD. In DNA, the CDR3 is TGTGCCATCAGCCCGGCTAGCGGGCAAGAGACCCAGTACTTC. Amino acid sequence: CAISPASGQETQYF.

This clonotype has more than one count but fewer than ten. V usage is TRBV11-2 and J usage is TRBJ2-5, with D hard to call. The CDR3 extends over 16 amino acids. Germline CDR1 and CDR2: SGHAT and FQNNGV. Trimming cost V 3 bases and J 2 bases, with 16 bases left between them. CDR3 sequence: CASSFGERSGQETQYF. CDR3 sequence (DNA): TGTGCCAGCAGCTTTGGGGAAAGAAGTGGTCAAGAGACCCAGTACTTC.

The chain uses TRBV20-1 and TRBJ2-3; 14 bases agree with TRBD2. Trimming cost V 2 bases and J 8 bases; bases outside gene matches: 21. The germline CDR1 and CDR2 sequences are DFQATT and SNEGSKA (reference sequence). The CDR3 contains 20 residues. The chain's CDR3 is CSARPPGLAGGPRGTGTQYF. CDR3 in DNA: TGCAGTGCTAGACCCCCTGGACTAGCGGGGGGTCCAAGGGGAACGGGTACGCAGTATTTT.

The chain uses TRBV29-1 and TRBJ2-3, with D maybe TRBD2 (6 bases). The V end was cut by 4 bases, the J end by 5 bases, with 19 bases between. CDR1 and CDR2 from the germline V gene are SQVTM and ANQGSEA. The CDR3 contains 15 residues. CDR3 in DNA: TGCAGCGTTGGGGATAGCGGTGGAATGGGAGATACGCAGTATTTT. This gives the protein CSVGDSGGMGDTQYF.

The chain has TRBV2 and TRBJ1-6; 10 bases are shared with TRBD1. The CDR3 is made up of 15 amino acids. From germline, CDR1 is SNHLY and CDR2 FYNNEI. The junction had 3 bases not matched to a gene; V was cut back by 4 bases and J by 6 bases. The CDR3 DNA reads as TGTGCCAGCAGTGGGGACAGGGGAATTAATTCACCCCTCCACTTT. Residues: CASSGDRGINSPLHF. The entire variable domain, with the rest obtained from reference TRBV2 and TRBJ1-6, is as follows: EPEVTQTPSHQVTQMGQEVILRCVPISNHLYFYWYRQILGQKVEFLVSFYNNEISEKSEIFDDQFSVERPDGSNFTLKIRSTKLEDSAMYFCASSGDRGINSPLHFGNGTRLTVT.

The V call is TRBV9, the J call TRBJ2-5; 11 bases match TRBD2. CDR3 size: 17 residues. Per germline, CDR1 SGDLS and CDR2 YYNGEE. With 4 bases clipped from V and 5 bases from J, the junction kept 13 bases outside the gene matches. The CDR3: CASSPLASGGSWETQYF. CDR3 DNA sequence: TGTGCCAGCAGCCCCCTTGCTAGCGGGGGGTCCTGGGAGACCCAGTACTTC. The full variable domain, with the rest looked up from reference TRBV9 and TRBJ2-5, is DSGVTQTPKHLITATGQRVTLRCSPRSGDLSVYWYQQSLDQGLQFLIQYYNGEERAKGNILERFSAQQFPDLHSELNLSSLELGDSALYFCASSPLASGGSWETQYFGPGTRLLVL.

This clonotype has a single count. The chain's CDR3 is CASSPGQNHSPLHF. CDR3 DNA: TGCGCCAGCAGTCCGGGACAGAACCATTCACCCCTCCACTTT. This rearrangement joins TRBV5-1 to TRBJ1-6; 7 positions agree with TRBD1. The V gene end was trimmed by 5 bases and the J gene end by 8 bases; junction bases not matched to a gene: 7. CDR3 size: 14 residues. Germline lookup yields CDR1 SGHRS and CDR2 YFSETQ. The full variable domain, rest sourced from reference TRBV5-1 and TRBJ1-6, is KAGVTQTPRYLIKTRGQQVTLSCSPISGHRSVSWYQQTPGQGLQFLFEYFSETQRNKGNFPGRFSGRQFSNSRSEMNVSTLELGDSALYLCASSPGQNHSPLHFGNGTRLTVT.

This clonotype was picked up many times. In DNA form, the CDR3 reads TGTGCCAGCAGTGTCGAGCCCACCGGCTACGAGCAGTACTTC. Protein sequence: CASSVEPTGYEQYF. The gene calls are TRBV2 and TRBJ2-7; D uncertain. CDR3 length equals 14 residues. V lost 4 bases and J lost 3, with 13 bases in between. CDR1 SNHLY and CDR2 FYNNEI come from the germline V gene.

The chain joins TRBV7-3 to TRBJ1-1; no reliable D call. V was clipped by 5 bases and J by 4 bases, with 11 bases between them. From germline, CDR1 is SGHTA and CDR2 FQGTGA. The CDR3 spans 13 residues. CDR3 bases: TGTGCCAGCAGCACCGACTCGGGCACTGAAGCTTTCTTT. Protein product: CASSTDSGTEAFF.